This record covers a single TCR beta chain. The target antigen is unknown. This entry comes from a study of long-term antiretroviral therapy in people with HIV. Points from the study as a whole: Diversity went up after ART and still fell short of transplant donor controls.

The immunoSEQ assay was v3.0, run at survey level. The data were produced by immunoSEQ multiplex PCR, yet TCRdb's version contains in-frame clones alone and is incomplete. This table has 15,000 to 20,000 clones, around 85% appearing once. The junction had 5 bases not matched to a gene; V was cut back by 8 bases and J by 10 bases. This CDR3 has 11 amino acids. Germline V lookup: CDR1 SNHLY, CDR2 FYNNEI. The genes are TRBV2 and TRBJ1-5; 7 bases match TRBD1. This TCR was sampled from a man between 18 and 35 years old with HIV. Specimen: unsorted PBMCs, collected 0.9 years after starting antiretroviral therapy. This CDR3 is CASGEGAPQHF. The CDR3 DNA reads TGTGCCAGCGGGGAGGGGGCCCCCCAGCATTTT.